This is a list of T cell receptor beta chains from one sample in a study of cytotoxic CD8 clonotypes in ibrutinib-treated CLL. The data were produced by immunoSEQ multiplex PCR, yet TCRdb's version contains in-frame clones alone and is incomplete. The sample includes 120,000 to 150,000 clones, around 90% of them seen just once. This sample comprised PBMCs, obtained after 12 months of ibrutinib treatment. The receptors originated from a human donor with chronic lymphocytic leukemia. The CDR3 runs from the conserved cysteine through the conserved F or W. Each record gives: J gene, clone size, V gene, D gene, CDR3 length, CDR3 DNA, CDR3 protein. The D gene is left open where the match is weak. Only some rows state a clone size, as once, few, many or a class for expanded clones.

>TRBJ1-5|-|TRBV10-2|-|12
TGCGCCAGCAGTGAGGGGTGGGGGCCCCAGCATTTT
CASSEGWGPQHF
>TRBJ2-2|-|TRBV11-2|TRBD2|16
TGTGCCAGCAGCCCGGGACTAGCGGGAAGCACCGGGGAGCTGTTTTTT
CASSPGLAGSTGELFF
>TRBJ1-1|-|TRBV29-1|-|14
TGCAGCGTTGATAGCTCTCCTCCGAACACTGAAGCTTTCTTT
CSVDSSPPNTEAFF
>TRBJ1-1|-|TRBV27|-|14
TGTGCCAGCAGTACCACAGGGTGGAACACTGAAGCTTTCTTT
CASSTTGWNTEAFF
>TRBJ1-1|-|TRBV7-2|-|15
TGTGCCAGCAGCTTAGTTCGGGGGACGGGGACTGAAGCTTTCTTT
CASSLVRGTGTEAFF
>TRBJ2-3|-|TRBV7-3|TRBD1|17
TGTGCCAGCAGCTCCAGAGGGACAGGACGAATCACAGATACGCAGTATTTT
CASSSRGTGRITDTQYF
>TRBJ2-2|-|TRBV11-2|TRBD2|16
TGTGCCAGCAGCGACCTAGCGGCGGAGAGGAGCGGGGAGCTGTTTTTT
CASSDLAAERSGELFF
>TRBJ2-1|-|TRBV7-8|TRBD2|12
TGTGCCAGCGGGACTAGCGGCAATGAGCAGTTCTTC
CASGTSGNEQFF
>TRBJ2-1|-|TRBV11-3|TRBD2|19
TGTGCCAGCAGCTCTACTTACGGGACTAGCTCCGTGGGCTACAATGAGCAGTTCTTC
CASSSTYGTSSVGYNEQFF
>TRBJ2-2|-|TRBV5-6|-|17
TGTGCCAGCAGCTTCTTCCGTCTAGAGGGCTACACCGGGGAGCTGTTTTTT
CASSFFRLEGYTGELFF
>TRBJ2-2|-|TRBV7-3|TRBD1|16
TGTGCCAGCAGCCCTCTGACAGGGCCGAACACCGGGGAGCTGTTTTTT
CASSPLTGPNTGELFF
>TRBJ2-3|-|TRBV9|TRBD2|17
TGTGCCAGCAGCACGACCGGGGGGGAAGCAAGCACAGATACGCAGTATTTT
CASSTTGGEASTDTQYF
>TRBJ1-2|-|TRBV29-1|-|11
TGCAGCGTTGAGGGGCCATATGGCTACACCTTC
CSVEGPYGYTF
>TRBJ2-7|once|TRBV30|-|13
TGTGCCTGGAGCCCACTAGCTTTCGACGAGCAGTACTTC
CAWSPLAFDEQYF
>TRBJ1-5|-|TRBV27|-|14
TGTGCCAGCAGGACGAGCGGGGAGAGGGAGCCCCAGCATTTT
CASRTSGEREPQHF
>TRBJ2-3|once|TRBV7-2|-|11
TGTGCCAGCACCCGTCGTGGACCGCAGTATTTT
CASTRRGPQYF
>TRBJ2-1|-|TRBV19|TRBD2|13
TGTGCCAGTAGTATATCGGGAGGGAATGAGCAGTTCTTC
CASSISGGNEQFF